The rows below give T cell receptor beta chains drawn from one sample of a study of T cell responses to AZD1222 COVID-19 vaccine. Libraries were prepared by immunoSEQ multiplex PCR; TCRdb keeps only in-frame clonotypes and omits some of them. The table has about 130,000 clones, almost 85% seen once. Source: peripheral blood, taken 28 days after the second dose of the MenACWY control vaccine. The source of these receptors is an adult who received the MenACWY meningococcal vaccine as a control. Both conserved end residues are part of each CDR3. Each record gives: clone size, D gene, J gene, V gene, CDR3 DNA, CDR3 protein. The D gene is left open where the match is weak. Part of the rows lack a size; the others show once, few, many or a class for expanded clones.

-	TRBD1	TRBJ2-5	TRBV28	TGTGCCAGCAGTAGACAGGGGGCGCGGGAGACCCAGTACTTC	CASSRQGARETQYF
-	-	TRBJ2-4	TRBV19	TGTGCCAGTAGCGCAGGGAAGGCCAAAAACATTCAGTACTTC	CASSAGKAKNIQYF
-	TRBD2	TRBJ2-1	TRBV5-4	TGTGCCAGCAGCCCGAGGGGCGGGAGCTCCTACAATGAGCAGTTCTTC	CASSPRGGSSYNEQFF
-	-	TRBJ1-3	TRBV5-1	TGCGCCAGCAGCTCAGGGAGAGTCCGGAGCACCATATATTTT	CASSSGRVRSTIYF
-	-	TRBJ2-3	TRBV9	TGTGCCAGCAGCGTAGTAACAGGAGGGACAGATACGCAGTATTTT	CASSVVTGGTDTQYF
-	-	TRBJ2-5	TRBV5-4	TGTGCCAGCAGCTTGGCAGGGTACCAAGAGACCCAGTACTTC	CASSLAGYQETQYF
-	-	TRBJ2-2	TRBV11-2	TGTGCCAGCAGCCGGGCGATTACGAACACCGGGGAGCTGTTTTTT	CASSRAITNTGELFF
-	-	TRBJ1-6	TRBV30	TGTGCCGGGAGGGGCCTTTTCAGCTCCTATAATTCACCCCTCCACTTT	CAGRGLFSSYNSPLHF
-	-	TRBJ1-1	TRBV11-2	TGTGCCAGCAGAGGGGGTCGGGGGAACACTGAAGCTTTCTTT	CASRGGRGNTEAFF
-	-	TRBJ1-1	TRBV10-2	TGCGCCAGCAGTGTCCAGGGGAACACTGAAGCTTTCTTT	CASSVQGNTEAFF
-	-	TRBJ2-3	TRBV5-1	TGCGCCAGCAGCTTGGACAGCAGAGAAACAGATACGCAGTATTTT	CASSLDSRETDTQYF
-	TRBD1	TRBJ2-4	TRBV6-5	TGTGCCAGCAGTTCTAAGGACAGGCCCCTATCCTGGTACTTC	CASSSKDRPLSWYF
-	-	TRBJ1-2	TRBV2	TGTGCCCGAGAAAACAGGGCGGGGTATGGCTACACCTTC	CARENRAGYGYTF
few	-	TRBJ2-2	TRBV5-1	TGCGCCAGCAGCTTGGATGGGTCCGGGGAGCTGTTTTTT	CASSLDGSGELFF
once	-	TRBJ1-2	TRBV5-8	TGTGCCAGCAGCTTGGGATGGAGAAACTATGGCTACACCTTC	CASSLGWRNYGYTF
-	-	TRBJ2-7	TRBV19	TGTGCCAGTAGCGGGACAACTCTCTCCTACGAGCAGTACTTC	CASSGTTLSYEQYF
once	-	TRBJ2-3	TRBV10-1	TGCGCCAGCAGTGTTAGGCGGGCAGATACGCAGTATTTT	CASSVRRADTQYF
-	-	TRBJ1-1	TRBV18	TGTGCCAGCTCACCAAATGCAGGGGCTGAAGCTTTCTTT	CASSPNAGAEAFF
once	-	TRBJ2-3	TRBV4-1	TGCGCCAGCAGCCAAGATGCCGACTCGGGCCAGGGGAGCACAGATACGCAGTATTTT	CASSQDADSGQGSTDTQYF
-	TRBD1	TRBJ1-1	TRBV5-6	TGTGCCAGCAGCCTGCAGGGGGCGAACACTGAAGCTTTCTTT	CASSLQGANTEAFF
-	-	TRBJ1-1	TRBV6-1	TGTGCCAGCAGTGAGATAAGGGTGAACACTGAAGCTTTCTTT	CASSEIRVNTEAFF
-	TRBD1	TRBJ2-7	TRBV5-6	TGTGCCAGCAGCTTGAATTCTTGGACAGGGGGCCTATACGAGCAGTACTTC	CASSLNSWTGGLYEQYF
-	-	TRBJ2-1	TRBV28	TGTGCCAGCAGTCGGGGCTATGAGCAGTTCTTC	CASSRGYEQFF
-	-	TRBJ2-5	TRBV5-1	TGCGCCAGCAGCCCGGGACGATTACTCCAAGAGACCCAGTACTTC	CASSPGRLLQETQYF
-	-	TRBJ2-1	TRBV12-3/TRBV12-4	TGTGCCAGCACCCTACTATACAATGAGCAGTTCTTC	CASTLLYNEQFF
-	TRBD2	TRBJ2-2	TRBV11-2	TGTGCCAGCAGCTTGGGCGGGACTAGCTGGGCCGGGGAGCTGTTTTTT	CASSLGGTSWAGELFF
-	-	TRBJ2-1	TRBV18	TGTGCCAGCTCACCACCCGCTACCTCCTACAATGAGCAGTTCTTC	CASSPPATSYNEQFF
-	-	TRBJ2-1	TRBV6-5	TGTGCCAGCACCCCTGCCAGGGACCGCCAGTTCTTC	CASTPARDRQFF
-	TRBD1	TRBJ1-4	TRBV28	TGTGCCAGCAGTACCCGGGACAGTATAGAAAAACTGTTTTTT	CASSTRDSIEKLFF
-	-	TRBJ1-1	TRBV28	TGTGCCAGCAGTTTATCGCAGGGGCGGAATACTGAAGCTTTCTTT	CASSLSQGRNTEAFF
-	-	TRBJ1-5	TRBV9	TGTGCCAGCAGCGCCCAGACCGGATCGGGTCAGCCCCAGCATTTT	CASSAQTGSGQPQHF
-	-	TRBJ1-4	TRBV3-1/TRBV3-2	TGTGCCAGCAGCCTCAAAAGGGGGTCTGAGGGGAATGAAAAACTGTTTTTT	CASSLKRGSEGNEKLFF
-	TRBD1	TRBJ1-5	TRBV2	TGTGCCAGCAACCCAGGGGGGGGTCAGCCCCAGCATTTT	CASNPGGGQPQHF
-	-	TRBJ1-5	TRBV7-8	TGTGCCAGCAGCTCCCGGGTGGGCAATCAGCCCCAGCATTTT	CASSSRVGNQPQHF
many	TRBD1	TRBJ1-2	TRBV6-5	TGTGCCAGCAGTTACTCGAGGGCAGGGGGTCCCTATGGCTACACCTTC	CASSYSRAGGPYGYTF
few	TRBD2	TRBJ2-1	TRBV3-1/TRBV3-2	TGTGCCAGCAGCACTAGCGTTGAGCAGTTCTTC	CASSTSVEQFF
once	TRBD1	TRBJ1-2	TRBV24-1	TGTGCCACCAGTGACCCGACAGGGACGGGAGATGGCTACACCTTC	CATSDPTGTGDGYTF
few	-	TRBJ2-5	TRBV7-2	TGTGCCAGCAGCTTAAAGGAGACCCAGTACTTC	CASSLKETQYF
-	-	TRBJ2-2	TRBV19	TGTGCCAGTAGTGCTCGGGGCACCGGGGAGCTGTTTTTT	CASSARGTGELFF
-	-	TRBJ2-6	TRBV19	TGTGCCAGTCGGACGGAATCCAACGTCCTGACTTTC	CASRTESNVLTF
few	-	TRBJ1-1	TRBV14	TGTGCCAGCAGCCAAGGCGCCCACGGCAGGCCGATGAACACTGAAGCTTTCTTT	CASSQGAHGRPMNTEAFF
-	-	TRBJ1-6	TRBV2	TGTGCCAGCACTAAACAGGGTGTCCCCCCAGCCCTCCACTTT	CASTKQGVPPALHF
-	-	TRBJ1-4	TRBV3-1/TRBV3-2	TGTGCCAGCACCAAGGGGGAAATCTTTCCTGAAAAACTGTTTTTT	CASTKGEIFPEKLFF
-	-	TRBJ2-1	TRBV5-1	TGCGCCAGCAGCTTGTATACGGGAGTAGTAGTGAATGAGCAGTTCTTC	CASSLYTGVVVNEQFF
-	-	TRBJ1-5	TRBV2	TGTGCCAGCAGTGAACGGGCCCTAGATAAGCATTTT	CASSERALDKHF
few	-	TRBJ2-1	TRBV5-1	TGCGCCAGCAGCCCTGATCAACTTGAGCAGTTCTTC	CASSPDQLEQFF
-	-	TRBJ2-5	TRBV9	TGTGCCAGCAGCGTAGCTTCGAACCAGGAGACCCAGTACTTC	CASSVASNQETQYF
-	-	TRBJ1-5	TRBV4-3	TGCGCCAGCAGCCAACAGGCTAATCAGCCCCAGCATTTT	CASSQQANQPQHF
-	TRBD1	TRBJ2-5	TRBV7-9	TGTGCCAGCAGCCACGGGACAGGGGCTGGCCAAGAGACCCAGTACTTC	CASSHGTGAGQETQYF
few	-	TRBJ1-4	TRBV18	TGTGCCAGCTCACCCCTACAGGGACTTAATGAAAAACTGTTTTTT	CASSPLQGLNEKLFF
few	-	TRBJ1-2	TRBV12-3/TRBV12-4	TGTGCCAGCAGGCCAATGAGTGAGGGCTACACCTTC	CASRPMSEGYTF
-	-	TRBJ1-1	TRBV10-3	TGTGCCATCAGTGAGTCAAGGGGCATGAACACTGAAGCTTTCTTT	CAISESRGMNTEAFF